Sequencing of this T cell receptor (beta chain) was carried out in a study of blood T cells in healthy people across ages. On this clonotype: Since a much larger clone is just one base distant, this may be a read error.

V was shortened by 3 bases and J by 7 bases, with 17 bases between the two germline ends. The CDR3 has 14 residues. Germline-derived CDR1 and CDR2 are SGDLS and YYNGEE. Primers used in a second PCR of roughly 6 to 12 cycles were a sample-barcoded 5' primer and a J-beta primer mix. From each sample, at least 2.5 million paired-end reads containing CDR3 were obtained. TCRdb re-derived calls from the 5' RACE reads in MiXCR, one entry per CDR3 protein. The sample comprises 700,000 to 1,000,000 distinct CDR3 sequences, under 45% of which are singletons, and approximately 19% rests with the top ten. The sample was blood. The source of this sequence is a man aged 55 to 69 in good health. The V call is TRBV9, the J call TRBJ2-7; perhaps TRBD2 as D (6 bases). The DNA of the CDR3 is TGTGCCAGCAGCGGAAACTCTTTTGCGGGAGAGCAGTACTTC. Its translation: CASSGNSFAGEQYF.